This TCR beta chain was identified in a study of T cells after yellow fever vaccination. As for the study in general: Some fractions had low cell numbers, and these were prepared with SMART-Seq v4 Ultra Low Input. Notes on the study in general: Researchers cautioned that FACS-sorted repertoires could harbor abundant clonotypes contaminating from the bulk population. Subsequent to the booster, the majority of primary-vaccination clones reappeared (around 95% CD4, around 85% CD8).

MiXCR, run by TCRdb on the 5' RACE reads, gives a single entry per CDR3 protein. The sample lists roughly 85,000 distinct CDR3 sequences; about an eighth were seen once. The V end was cut by 6 bases, the J end by 0 bases, with 18 bases between. Germline V lookup: CDR1 SEHNR, CDR2 FQNEAQ (reference sequence). This CDR3 is built from 17 residues. This clonotype appeared a few times. Source: CD8+ T cells not binding an NS4B(214-222) dextramer, sorted from PBMCs, taken 21 days after the first yellow fever vaccination. The J gene is TRBJ1-3, the V gene TRBV7-9; D gene unclear. The clonotype comes from a man aged 18 to 30 who received the YFV17D yellow fever vaccine. DNA for the CDR3: TGTGCCAGCAGGGGGATTCCGGTGGGCTTCTCTGGAAACACCATATATTTT. This sequence encodes CASRGIPVGFSGNTIYF. Complete variable domain (other parts from reference TRBV7-9 and TRBJ1-3): DTGVSQNPRHKITKRGQNVTFRCDPISEHNRLYWYRQTLGQGPEFLTYFQNEAQLEKSRLLSDRFSAERPKGSFSTLEIQRTEQGDSAMYLCASRGIPVGFSGNTIYFGEGSWLTVV.